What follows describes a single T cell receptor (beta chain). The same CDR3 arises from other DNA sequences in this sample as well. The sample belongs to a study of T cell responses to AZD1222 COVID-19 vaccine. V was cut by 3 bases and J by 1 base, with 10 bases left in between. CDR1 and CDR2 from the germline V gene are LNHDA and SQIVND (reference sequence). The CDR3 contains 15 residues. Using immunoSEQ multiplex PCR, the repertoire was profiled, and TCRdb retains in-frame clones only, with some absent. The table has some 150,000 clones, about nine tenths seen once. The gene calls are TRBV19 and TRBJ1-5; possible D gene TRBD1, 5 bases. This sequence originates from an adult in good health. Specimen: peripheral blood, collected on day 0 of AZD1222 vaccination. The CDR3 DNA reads TGTGCCAGTAGTATTGGGGGTTTGAGCAATCAGCCCCAGCATTTT. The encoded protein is CASSIGGLSNQPQHF.